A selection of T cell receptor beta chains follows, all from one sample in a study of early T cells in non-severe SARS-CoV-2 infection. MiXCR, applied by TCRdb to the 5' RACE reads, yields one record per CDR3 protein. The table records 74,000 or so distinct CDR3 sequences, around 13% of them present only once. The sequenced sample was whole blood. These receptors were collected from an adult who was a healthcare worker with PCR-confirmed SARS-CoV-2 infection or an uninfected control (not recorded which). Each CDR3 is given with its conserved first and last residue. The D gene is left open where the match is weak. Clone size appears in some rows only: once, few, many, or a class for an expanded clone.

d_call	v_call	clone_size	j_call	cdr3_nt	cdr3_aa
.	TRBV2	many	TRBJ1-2	TGTGCCAGCATCAAGGACGGCTCCTATGGCTACACCTTC	CASIKDGSYGYTF
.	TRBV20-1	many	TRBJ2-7	TGCAGTGCTAGTTTGGCGTACGAGCAGTACTTC	CSASLAYEQYF
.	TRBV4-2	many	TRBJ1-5	TGTGCCAGCAGCCAGCGGGGGGGAAGGGATCAGCCCCAGCATTTT	CASSQRGGRDQPQHF
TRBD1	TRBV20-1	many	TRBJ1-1	TGCAGTGCTAGCCGGTGGGACAGGTTATGGGACACTGAAGCTTTCTTT	CSASRWDRLWDTEAFF
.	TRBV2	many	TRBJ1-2	TGTGCCTTCCATACAGTAGGGGCAGACTATGGCTACACCTTC	CAFHTVGADYGYTF
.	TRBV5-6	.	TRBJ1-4	TGTGCCAGCTCTCCGGGGGCAACTAATGAAAAACTGTTTTTT	CASSPGATNEKLFF
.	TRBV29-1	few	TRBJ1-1	TGCAGCGTTGAGGGGGGGGCTAGGACTGAAGCTTTCTTT	CSVEGGARTEAFF
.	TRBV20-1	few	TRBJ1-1	TGCAGTGCTAGAGCCGCGGGGAAGGGAGCTTTCTTT	CSARAAGKGAFF
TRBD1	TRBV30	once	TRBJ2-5	TGTGCCTTTAAGGGGGCAGGCGAGACCCAGTACTTC	CAFKGAGETQYF
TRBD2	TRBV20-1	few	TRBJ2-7	TGCAGTGCTAGGACCCCTAGCGGACGAACCTACGAGCAGTACTTC	CSARTPSGRTYEQYF
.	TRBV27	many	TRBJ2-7	TGTGCCAGCAGTTTAGGGACATACTCCTACGAGCAGTACTTC	CASSLGTYSYEQYF
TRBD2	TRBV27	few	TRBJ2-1	TGTGCCAGCAGTTTCCGGACTAGCGGGATCTCCTACAATGAGCAGTTCTTC	CASSFRTSGISYNEQFF
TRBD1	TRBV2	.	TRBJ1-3	TGTGCCAGCAGAGGGACAGGATACTCTGGAAACACCATATATTTT	CASRGTGYSGNTIYF
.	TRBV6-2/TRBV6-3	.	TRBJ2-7	TGTGCCAGCAGTTACCCGGTGTTGACCTACGAGCAGTACTTC	CASSYPVLTYEQYF
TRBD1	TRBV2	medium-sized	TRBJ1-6	TGTGCCAGCAGCCCAGCCGGGACAGTTAATTCACCCCTCCACTTT	CASSPAGTVNSPLHF
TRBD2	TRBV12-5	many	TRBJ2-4	TGTGCTAGTGGCCATCTCCCACTAGCGGGAGGGCCAGCCAAAAACATTCAGTACTTC	CASGHLPLAGGPAKNIQYF
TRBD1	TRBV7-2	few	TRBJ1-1	TGTGCCAGCAGCTTGTACAGGGGGACAGACACTGAAGCTTTCTTT	CASSLYRGTDTEAFF
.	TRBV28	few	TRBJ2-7	TGTGCCAGCAGTTTACAGTCCAGGGCACTCTACGAGCAGTACTTC	CASSLQSRALYEQYF
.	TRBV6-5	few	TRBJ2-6	TGTGCCAGCAGTTTCACCGGGACAAACGACGGGGCCAACGTCCTGACTTTC	CASSFTGTNDGANVLTF
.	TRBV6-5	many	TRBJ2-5	TGTGCCAGCAGTCCCCAGTTCAGTGGACAAGAGACCCAGTACTTC	CASSPQFSGQETQYF
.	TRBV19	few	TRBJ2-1	TGTGCCAGTAGTATAGTAGCGTCCTACAATGAGCAGTTCTTC	CASSIVASYNEQFF
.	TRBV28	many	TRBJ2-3	TGTGCCAGCAGTTTCCCGGGTCCCGCAGATACGCAGTATTTT	CASSFPGPADTQYF
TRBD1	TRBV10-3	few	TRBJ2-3	TGTGCCATCAGTGAATTAAACAGGGGCCCAGATACGCAGTATTTT	CAISELNRGPDTQYF
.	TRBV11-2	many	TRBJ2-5	TGTGCCAGCAGCCTCCCCACCGGGCCCCAAGAGACCCAGTACTTC	CASSLPTGPQETQYF
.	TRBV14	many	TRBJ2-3	TGTGCCAGCAGCCAACCGGGACTGGCGCGGGCAGATACGCAGTATTTT	CASSQPGLARADTQYF
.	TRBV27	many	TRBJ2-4	TGTGCCAGCAGTATAGGACAGCCGAACATTCAGTACTTC	CASSIGQPNIQYF
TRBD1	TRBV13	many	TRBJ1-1	TGTGCCAGCAGCACTGAGACAGGGGCGGGAACTGAAGCTTTCTTT	CASSTETGAGTEAFF
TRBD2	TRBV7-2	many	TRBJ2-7	TGTGCCAGCAGCTTAGCGCGGGGGAGCTCCTACGAGCAGTACTTC	CASSLARGSSYEQYF
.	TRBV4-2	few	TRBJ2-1	TGTGCCAGCAGCCGAGAGTTGCCCGGGTCTGTACCTAATGAGCAGTTCTTC	CASSRELPGSVPNEQFF
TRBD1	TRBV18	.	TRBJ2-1	TGTGCCAGCTCACCTCAGGGACAGGGACTTACAAATGAGCAGTTCTTC	CASSPQGQGLTNEQFF
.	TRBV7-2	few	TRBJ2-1	TGTGCCAGCAGCTTGGGTGGGAGTTACGATGAGCAGTTCTTC	CASSLGGSYDEQFF
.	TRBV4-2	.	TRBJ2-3	TGTGCCAGCAGCCAAGGGGCGGGTCAAGATACGCAGTATTTT	CASSQGAGQDTQYF
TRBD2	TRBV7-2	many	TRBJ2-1	TGTGCCAGCAGAGATAGGGGGAAGGCTAGCGGGAGCGGATCCTACAATGAGCAGTTCTTC	CASRDRGKASGSGSYNEQFF
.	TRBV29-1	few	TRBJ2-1	TGCAGCGTCCACAGCGACAATGAGCAGTTCTTC	CSVHSDNEQFF
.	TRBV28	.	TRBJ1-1	TGTGCCAGCAGTGCCACAACAGCCTCCACTGAAGCTTTCTTT	CASSATTASTEAFF
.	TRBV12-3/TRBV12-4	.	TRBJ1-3	TGTGCCAGCAGTTTGTACTCTGGAAACACCATATATTTT	CASSLYSGNTIYF
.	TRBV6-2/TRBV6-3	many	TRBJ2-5	TGTGCCAGCAGCCGGGACTTCCAAGAGACCCAGTACTTC	CASSRDFQETQYF
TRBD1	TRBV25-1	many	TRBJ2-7	TGTGCCAGCTCTTCCGGGACAGGGACCTACGAGCAGTACTTC	CASSSGTGTYEQYF
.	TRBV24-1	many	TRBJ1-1	TGTGCCACCAGTGATTCCCGGGTGAACACTGAAGCTTTCTTT	CATSDSRVNTEAFF
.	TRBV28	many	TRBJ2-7	TGTGCCAGCAGTTTCGACAGGCAGTACGAGCAGTACTTC	CASSFDRQYEQYF
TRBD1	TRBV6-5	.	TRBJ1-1	TGTGCCAGCAGTTACGGGACAGGTGCAGCTTTCTTT	CASSYGTGAAFF
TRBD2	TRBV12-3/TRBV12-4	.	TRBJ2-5	TGTGCCAGCAGTTCCTGGACTAGCGGCCAAGAGACCCAGTACTTC	CASSSWTSGQETQYF
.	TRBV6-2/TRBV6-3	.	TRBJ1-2	TGTGCCAGCAGCCGAAATAACTATGGCTACACCTTC	CASSRNNYGYTF
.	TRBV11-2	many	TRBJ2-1	TGTGCCAGCAGCTCCCTTATAGGGGGGCTCAATGAGCAGTTCTTC	CASSSLIGGLNEQFF
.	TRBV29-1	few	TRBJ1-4	TGCAGCGTTGGGGGCAGCTTTAATGAAAAACTGTTTTTT	CSVGGSFNEKLFF